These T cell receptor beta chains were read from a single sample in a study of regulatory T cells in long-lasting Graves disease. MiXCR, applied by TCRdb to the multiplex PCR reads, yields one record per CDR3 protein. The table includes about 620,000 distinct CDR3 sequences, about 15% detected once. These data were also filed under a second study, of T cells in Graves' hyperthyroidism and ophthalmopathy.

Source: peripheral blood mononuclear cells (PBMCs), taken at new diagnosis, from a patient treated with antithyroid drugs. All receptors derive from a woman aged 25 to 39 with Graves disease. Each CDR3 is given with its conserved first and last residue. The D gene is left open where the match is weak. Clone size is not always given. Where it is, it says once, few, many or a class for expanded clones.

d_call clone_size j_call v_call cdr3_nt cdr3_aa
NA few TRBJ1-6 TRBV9 TGTGCCAGCAGCGTAGGGGGTCGGCTGGATAATTCACCCCTCCACTTT CASSVGGRLDNSPLHF
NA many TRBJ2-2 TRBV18 TGTGCCAGCGTACGTTACACCGGGGAGCTGTTTTTT CASVRYTGELFF
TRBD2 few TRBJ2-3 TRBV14 TGTGCCAGCAGCCAAGATGGTTATAGCGGGAGAAAGGAGGGTACGCAGTATTTT CASSQDGYSGRKEGTQYF
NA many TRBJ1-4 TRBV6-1 TGTGCCAGCAGGGCAGCGACAGACTTCAATGAAAAACTGTTTTTT CASRAATDFNEKLFF
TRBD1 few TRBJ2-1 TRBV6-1 TGTGCCGCCAAGGTACAGGGGATGAACAATGAGCAGTTCTTC CAAKVQGMNNEQFF
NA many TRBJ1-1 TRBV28 TGTGCCAGCGTCGGGCACCCCCCGCGCACTGAAGCTTTCTTT CASVGHPPRTEAFF
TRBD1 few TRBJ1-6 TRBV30 TGTGCCGAGGGGGCAGGTCATTCACCCCTCCACTTT CAEGAGHSPLHF
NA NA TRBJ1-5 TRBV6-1 TGTGCCAGCAGCCCCGGGACAAATAGCAATCAGCCCCAGCATTTT CASSPGTNSNQPQHF
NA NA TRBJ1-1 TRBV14 TGTGCCAGCAGCCTGATTCAGGGGCACGTTACTGAAGCTTTCTTT CASSLIQGHVTEAFF
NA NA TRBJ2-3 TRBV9 TGTGCCAGCAGCGTAGGTCCCGGGCGTCCTAGCACAGATACGCAGTATTTT CASSVGPGRPSTDTQYF
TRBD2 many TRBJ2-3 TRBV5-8 TGTGCCAGCAGTCCAACCCGGGGACTAGCGATGGATACGCAGTATTTT CASSPTRGLAMDTQYF
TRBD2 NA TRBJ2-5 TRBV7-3 TGTGCTAGCAGCTTAGAGCCAAGCGGGAGGGCCTGGGAGACCCAGTACTTC CASSLEPSGRAWETQYF
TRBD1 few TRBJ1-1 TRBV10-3 TGTGCCACTCCCCCGGGACAGCCCCCGAACACTGAAGCTTTCTTT CATPPGQPPNTEAFF
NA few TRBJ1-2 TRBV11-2 TGTGCCAACAGCTCCTCCCCCAGGCCTAACTATGGCTACACCTTC CANSSSPRPNYGYTF
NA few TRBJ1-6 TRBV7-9 TGTGCCAGCCGTGGGGGCGAAAGCTCCTATAATTCACCCCTCCACTTT CASRGGESSYNSPLHF
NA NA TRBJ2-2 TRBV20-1 TGCAGTGCTAGCTTTGGGACCGGGACACACAACACCGGGGAGCTGTTTTTT CSASFGTGTHNTGELFF
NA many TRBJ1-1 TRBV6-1 TGTGCCAGCAAGTTGCAGGGGATGATGAACACTGAAGCTTTCTTT CASKLQGMMNTEAFF
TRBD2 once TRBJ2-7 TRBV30 TGTGCCTGGAGACTCGGGACTAGCGCCTACGAGCAGTACTTC CAWRLGTSAYEQYF
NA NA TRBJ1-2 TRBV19 TGTGCCAGTACTCCAGACCAGGGGAACTATGGCTACACCTTC CASTPDQGNYGYTF
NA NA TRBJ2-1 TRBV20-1 TGCAGTGCTAGAGATCCCCGGGAGTCGGGGGATGAGCAGTTCTTC CSARDPRESGDEQFF
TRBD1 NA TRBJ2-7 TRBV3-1 TGTGCCAGCAGCCAAGGACAGGGTGCCGTCTACGAGCAGTACTTC CASSQGQGAVYEQYF
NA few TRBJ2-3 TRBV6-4 TGTGCCAGCAGTGACGTTACCGGGACTACAGATACGCAGTATTTT CASSDVTGTTDTQYF
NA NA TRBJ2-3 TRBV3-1 TGTGCCAGCAGCCAAGTTTCAGCCAGCACAGATACGCAGTATTTT CASSQVSASTDTQYF
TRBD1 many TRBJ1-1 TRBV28 TGTGCCAGCACCTCCGGGACAGGCCTAATCATCGCTGAAGCTTTCTTT CASTSGTGLIIAEAFF
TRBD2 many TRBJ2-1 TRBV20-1 TGCAGTGCAATGGGTAGCGGGAGAGTCCCCGCTTACAATGAGCAGTTCTTC CSAMGSGRVPAYNEQFF
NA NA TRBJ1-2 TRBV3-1 TGTGCCAGCAGCCAAGATGTTCATCCACCTAACTATGGCTACACCTTC CASSQDVHPPNYGYTF
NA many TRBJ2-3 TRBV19 TGTGCCAGTAGTAGCCCCGGACAGCCCTCGTCGGATACGCAGTATTTT CASSSPGQPSSDTQYF
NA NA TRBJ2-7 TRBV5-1 TGCGCCAGCAGCGTTGAGATATTCTCCTACGAGCAGTACTTC CASSVEIFSYEQYF
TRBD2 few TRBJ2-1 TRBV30 TGTGCCTGGAGTGTATCCACTAGCGGGTGGAACCAGGACAATGAGCAGTTCTTC CAWSVSTSGWNQDNEQFF
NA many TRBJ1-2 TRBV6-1 TGTGCCAGCAGTGAAGATCCGGTGGTCGGCTATGGCTACACCTTC CASSEDPVVGYGYTF
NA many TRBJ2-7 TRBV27 TGTGCCAGCAGTTCAACCCCGAGGTACGAGCAGTACTTC CASSSTPRYEQYF
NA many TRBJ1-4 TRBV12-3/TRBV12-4 TGTGCCAGCAGTCTGGGGTCCGAAACTAATGAAAAACTGTTTTTT CASSLGSETNEKLFF
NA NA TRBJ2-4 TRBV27 TGTGCCAGCAGTCTAGAAAGGGGAAACATTCAGTACTTC CASSLERGNIQYF
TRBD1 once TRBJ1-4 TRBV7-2 TGTGCCAGCAGCTTAGGCAGGGACAGGCTGTTTTTT CASSLGRDRLFF
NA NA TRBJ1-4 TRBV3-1 TGTGCCAGCAGCCCCTCCGGGCCGGGGTCGGAAAAACTGTTTTTT CASSPSGPGSEKLFF
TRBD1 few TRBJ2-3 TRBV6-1 TGTGCCAGCAGTCGACAGGGAAAAACAGATACGCAGTATTTT CASSRQGKTDTQYF
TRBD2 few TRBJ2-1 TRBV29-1 TGCAGCGGTACCGGGACTAGCGTCTCCCGCCACTTCTTC CSGTGTSVSRHFF
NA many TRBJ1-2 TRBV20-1 TGCAGTGCCGAGGACGGCAGGGTAGACTATGGCTACACCTTC CSAEDGRVDYGYTF
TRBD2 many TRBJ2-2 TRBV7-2 TGTGCCAGCAGCTGGACTAGCGGGAGGGAGATGGGCGGGGAGCTGTTTTTT CASSWTSGREMGGELFF
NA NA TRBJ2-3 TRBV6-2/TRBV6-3 TGTGCCAGCAGTTACCTTACCGCAGATACGCAGTATTTT CASSYLTADTQYF